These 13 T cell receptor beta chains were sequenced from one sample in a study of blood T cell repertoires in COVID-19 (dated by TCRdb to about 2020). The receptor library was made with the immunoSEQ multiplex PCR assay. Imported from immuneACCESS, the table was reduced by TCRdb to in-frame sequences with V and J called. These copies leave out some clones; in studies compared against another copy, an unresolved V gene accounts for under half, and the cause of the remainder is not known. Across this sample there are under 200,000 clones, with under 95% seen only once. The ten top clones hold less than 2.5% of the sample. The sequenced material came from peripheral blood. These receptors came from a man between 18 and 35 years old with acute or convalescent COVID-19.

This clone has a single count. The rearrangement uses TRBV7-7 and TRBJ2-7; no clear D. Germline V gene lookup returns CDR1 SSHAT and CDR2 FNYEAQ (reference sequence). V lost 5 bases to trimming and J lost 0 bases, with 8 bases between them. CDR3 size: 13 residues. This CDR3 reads CASSRGSSYEQYF. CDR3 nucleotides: TGTGCCAGCAGCAGAGGCAGCTCCTACGAGCAGTACTTC.

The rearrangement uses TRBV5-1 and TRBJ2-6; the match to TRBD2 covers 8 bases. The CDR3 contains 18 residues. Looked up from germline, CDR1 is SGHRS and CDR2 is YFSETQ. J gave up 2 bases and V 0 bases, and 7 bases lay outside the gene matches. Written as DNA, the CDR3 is TGCGCCAGCAGCTTGGTTGGGATAGCGGGGACTGGGGCCAACGTCCTGACTTTC. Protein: CASSLVGIAGTGANVLTF. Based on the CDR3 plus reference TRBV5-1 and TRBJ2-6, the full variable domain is KAGVTQTPRYLIKTRGQQVTLSCSPISGHRSVSWYQQTPGQGLQFLFEYFSETQRNKGNFPGRFSGRQFSNSRSEMNVSTLELGDSALYLCASSLVGIAGTGANVLTFGAGSRLTVL.

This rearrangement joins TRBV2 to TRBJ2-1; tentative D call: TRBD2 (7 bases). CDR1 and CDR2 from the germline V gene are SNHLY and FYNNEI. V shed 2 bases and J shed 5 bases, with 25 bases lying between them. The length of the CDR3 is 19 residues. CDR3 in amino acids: CASSERGLAAMTKDNEQFF. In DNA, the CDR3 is TGTGCCAGCAGTGAACGGGGGCTAGCGGCGATGACAAAGGACAATGAGCAGTTCTTC.

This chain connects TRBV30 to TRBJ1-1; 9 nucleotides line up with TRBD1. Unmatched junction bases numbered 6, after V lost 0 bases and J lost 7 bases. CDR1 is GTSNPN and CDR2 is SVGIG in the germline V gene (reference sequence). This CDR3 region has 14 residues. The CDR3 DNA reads TGTGCCTGGAGTGTAGGGACAGGGAGGATTGAAGCTTTCTTT. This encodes CAWSVGTGRIEAFF.

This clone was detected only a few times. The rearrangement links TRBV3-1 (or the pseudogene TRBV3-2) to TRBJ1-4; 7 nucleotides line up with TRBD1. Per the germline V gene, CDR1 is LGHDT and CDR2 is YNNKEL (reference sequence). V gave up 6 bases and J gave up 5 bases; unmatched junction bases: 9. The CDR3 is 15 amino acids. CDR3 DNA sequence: TGTGCCAGCAGTTTTAACCAGGGGGAGAATGAAAAACTGTTTTTT. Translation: CASSFNQGENEKLFF.

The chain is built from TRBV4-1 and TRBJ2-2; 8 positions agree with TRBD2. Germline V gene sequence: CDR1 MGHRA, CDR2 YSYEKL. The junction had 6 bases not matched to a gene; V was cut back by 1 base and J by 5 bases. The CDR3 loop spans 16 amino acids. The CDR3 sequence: CASSQGWTGGTGELFF. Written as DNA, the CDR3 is TGCGCCAGCAGCCAAGGTTGGACGGGAGGGACCGGGGAGCTGTTTTTT.

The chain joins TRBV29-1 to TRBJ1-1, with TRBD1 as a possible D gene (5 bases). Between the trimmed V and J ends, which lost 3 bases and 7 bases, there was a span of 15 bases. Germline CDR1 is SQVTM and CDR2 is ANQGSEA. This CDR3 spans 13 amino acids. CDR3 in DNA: TGCAGCGTTGACGACAGCCTGGGGATTGAAGCTTTCTTT. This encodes CSVDDSLGIEAFF.

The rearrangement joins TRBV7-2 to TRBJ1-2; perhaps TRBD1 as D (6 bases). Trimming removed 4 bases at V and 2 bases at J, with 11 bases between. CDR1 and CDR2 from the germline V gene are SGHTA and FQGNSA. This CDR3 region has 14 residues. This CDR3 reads CASSSGQPNYGYTF. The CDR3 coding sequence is TGTGCCAGCAGCTCCGGACAGCCCAACTATGGCTACACCTTC. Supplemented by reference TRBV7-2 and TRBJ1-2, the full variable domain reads GAGVSQSPSNKVTEKGKDVELRCDPISGHTALYWYRQSLGQGLEFLIYFQGNSAPDKSGLPSDRFSAERTGGSVSTLTIQRTQQEDSAVYLCASSSGQPNYGYTFGSGTRLTVV.

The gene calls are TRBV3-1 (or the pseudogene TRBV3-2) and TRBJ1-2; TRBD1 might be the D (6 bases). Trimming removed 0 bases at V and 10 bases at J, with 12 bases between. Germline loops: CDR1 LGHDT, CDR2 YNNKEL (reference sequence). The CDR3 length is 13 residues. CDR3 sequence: CASSQDGQRVYTF. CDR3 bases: TGTGCCAGCAGCCAAGATGGACAGAGAGTCTACACCTTC.

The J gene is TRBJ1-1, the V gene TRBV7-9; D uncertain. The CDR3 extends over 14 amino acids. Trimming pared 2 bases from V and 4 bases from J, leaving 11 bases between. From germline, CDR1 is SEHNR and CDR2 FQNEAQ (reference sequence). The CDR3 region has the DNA TGTGCCAGCAGCTTACAAGTGGAGGTCACTGAAGCTTTCTTT. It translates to CASSLQVEVTEAFF.

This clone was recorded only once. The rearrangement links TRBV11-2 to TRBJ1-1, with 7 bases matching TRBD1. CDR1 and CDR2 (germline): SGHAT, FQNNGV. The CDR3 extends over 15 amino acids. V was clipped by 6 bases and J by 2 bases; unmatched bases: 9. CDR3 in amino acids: CASRTGIMENTEAFF. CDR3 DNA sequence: TGTGCCAGCAGGACAGGGATCATGGAAAACACTGAAGCTTTCTTT.

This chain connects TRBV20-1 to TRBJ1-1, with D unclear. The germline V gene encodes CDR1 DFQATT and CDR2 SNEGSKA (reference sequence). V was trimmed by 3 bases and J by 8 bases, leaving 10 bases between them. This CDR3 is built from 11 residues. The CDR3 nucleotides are TGCAGTGCTAGCCGCGGGCTAGAAGCTTTCTTT. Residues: CSASRGLEAFF.

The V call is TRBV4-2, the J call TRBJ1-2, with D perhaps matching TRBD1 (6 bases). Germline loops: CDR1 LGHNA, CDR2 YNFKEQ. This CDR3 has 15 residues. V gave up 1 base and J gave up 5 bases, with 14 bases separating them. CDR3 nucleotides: TGTGCCAGCAGCCAAGGGAAAGGGGGACCTTATGGCTACACCTTC. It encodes CASSQGKGGPYGYTF.